These T cell receptor beta chains were read from a single sample in a study of post-analysis software for immune sequencing data. MiXCR was run by TCRdb on the PCR reads, yielding one entry per CDR3 protein. This sample has 350,000 to 500,000 distinct CDR3 sequences; 39% occur once, and the top ten carry less than 8%. Sequencing used blood. All receptors derive from a girl between 2 and 10 years old with multiple sclerosis. Both conserved end residues are part of each CDR3. The D gene is left open where the match is weak. A row's size may be missing; if present it is once, few, many or a size class.

NA	NA	TRBV15	TRBJ2-3	CATSRDSAPDTQYF	TGTGCCACCAGCAGAGATTCCGCCCCAGATACGCAGTATTTT
TRBD1	NA	TRBV5-1	TRBJ1-1	CASSLEGQGQEAFF	TGCGCCAGCAGCTTGGAAGGACAGGGCCAAGAAGCTTTCTTT
TRBD1	NA	TRBV20-1	TRBJ1-5	CSASSDRRFWQPQHF	TGCAGTGCTAGTTCGGACAGGAGGTTTTGGCAGCCCCAGCATTTT
NA	NA	TRBV7-9	TRBJ2-5	CASSLGVGTFF	TGTGCCAGCAGCTTAGGAGTGGGGACATTCTTC
TRBD2	NA	TRBV4-2	TRBJ2-5	CASSQDSSGGWGETQYF	TGTGCCAGCAGCCAAGATTCTAGCGGGGGGTGGGGAGAGACCCAGTACTTC
NA	NA	TRBV25-1	TRBJ2-4	CASSEYARGKVIAKNIQYF	TGTGCCAGCAGTGAATATGCCCGTGGAAAAGTAATAGCCAAAAACATTCAGTACTTC
TRBD2	NA	TRBV11-2	TRBJ2-1	CASSLEGTSSYEQFF	TGTGCCAGCAGCTTAGAAGGGACTAGCAGCTATGAGCAGTTCTTC
NA	NA	TRBV5-1	TRBJ1-2	CASSLGSGSYGYTF	TGCGCCAGCAGCTTGGGGTCGGGCAGCTATGGCTACACCTTC
NA	NA	TRBV29-1	TRBJ2-2	CSAAGQGIGELFF	TGCAGCGCTGCGGGACAAGGAATCGGGGAGCTGTTTTTT
TRBD1	NA	TRBV12-3/TRBV12-4	TRBJ2-7	CASSHGQGAVDEQYF	TGTGCCAGCAGTCACGGACAGGGGGCTGTAGACGAGCAGTACTTC
NA	NA	TRBV12-3/TRBV12-4	TRBJ2-5	CASSLWFSEEGGTQYF	TGTGCCAGCAGTTTATGGTTTTCGGAGGAAGGCGGGACCCAGTACTTC
NA	NA	TRBV12-3/TRBV12-4	TRBJ1-5	CASSPSHQPQHF	TGTGCCAGCAGCCCTTCTCATCAGCCCCAGCATTTT
TRBD2	NA	TRBV27	TRBJ2-1	CASSISGGVSSYNEQFF	TGTGCCAGCAGTATTAGCGGGGGGGTTAGCTCCTACAATGAGCAGTTCTTC
TRBD2	NA	TRBV6-5	TRBJ2-1	CASSYWSGVTYNEQFF	TGTGCCAGCAGTTATTGGAGCGGGGTTACTTACAATGAGCAGTTCTTC
NA	NA	TRBV27	TRBJ2-1	CASSLRGTPSYNEQFF	TGTGCCAGCAGTTTACGGGGGACGCCCTCATACAATGAGCAGTTCTTC
TRBD2	NA	TRBV29-1	TRBJ2-2	CSAREDENTGELFF	TGCAGCGCGCGGGAGGACGAAAACACCGGGGAGCTGTTTTTT
TRBD1	few	TRBV7-6	TRBJ1-5	CASSPRQGLDQPQHF	TGTGCCAGCAGCCCCAGACAGGGACTTGATCAGCCCCAGCATTTT
NA	NA	TRBV6-2/TRBV6-3	TRBJ2-7	CASSYIRGSQGYF	TGTGCCAGCAGTTACATAAGGGGCTCCCAGGGGTACTTC
NA	NA	TRBV4-2	TRBJ2-5	CASSLKSGTDYQETQYF	TGTGCCAGCAGCCTAAAGAGCGGGACAGATTATCAAGAGACCCAGTACTTC
NA	NA	TRBV7-9	TRBJ2-1	CASSFPEGGGGGFNEQFF	TGTGCCAGCAGCTTCCCCGAGGGGGGAGGTGGGGGCTTCAATGAGCAGTTCTTC
NA	NA	TRBV6-6	TRBJ1-1	CASSTPGGSNTEAFF	TGTGCCAGCAGCACACCCGGTGGGTCGAACACTGAAGCTTTCTTT
TRBD2	NA	TRBV20-1	TRBJ2-5	CSARDASGSQETQYF	TGCAGTGCTAGAGATGCTAGCGGTAGCCAAGAGACCCAGTACTTC
NA	NA	TRBV25-1	TRBJ2-1	CAGSEWGVSSYNEQFF	TGTGCCGGCAGTGAATGGGGGGTTAGCTCCTACAATGAGCAGTTCTTC
NA	many	TRBV6-6	TRBJ2-7	CASSYSDNSYEQYF	TGTGCCAGCAGTTACTCGGACAACTCCTACGAGCAGTACTTC
TRBD2	few	TRBV9	TRBJ2-7	CASSVVHAGGEQYF	TGTGCCAGCAGCGTGGTACACGCGGGAGGCGAGCAGTACTTC
NA	once	TRBV6-5	TRBJ1-1	CASTNLNTEAFF	TGTGCCAGCACTAACCTGAACACTGAAGCTTTCTTT
NA	NA	TRBV15	TRBJ2-1	CATSRGWAPSYNEQFF	TGTGCCACCAGCAGAGGGTGGGCCCCCTCCTACAATGAGCAGTTCTTC
NA	NA	TRBV6-5	TRBJ1-3	CASSYSAEGNTIYF	TGTGCCAGCAGTTACTCCGCGGAGGGAAACACCATATATTTT
NA	NA	TRBV7-9	TRBJ2-3	CASSSPSAGDYTDTQYF	TGTGCCAGCAGCTCCCCGTCAGCTGGGGATTACACAGATACGCAGTATTTT
TRBD1	few	TRBV13	TRBJ1-6	CASSPITGGGNSPLHF	TGTGCCAGCAGCCCCATCACAGGGGGCGGTAATTCACCCCTCCACTTT
TRBD1	NA	TRBV12-3/TRBV12-4	TRBJ2-7	CASSRDVMTGGYEQYF	TGTGCCAGCAGTCGAGATGTAATGACAGGGGGCTACGAGCAGTACTTC
NA	few	TRBV11-2	TRBJ1-2	CASSSLSGINYGYTF	TGTGCCAGCAGCTCCCTTTCGGGGATTAACTATGGCTACACCTTC
NA	NA	TRBV28	TRBJ2-7	CASSLAAASSYEQYF	TGTGCCAGCAGTTTGGCGGCGGCCAGCTCCTACGAGCAGTACTTC